This section outlines one TCR beta chain sequence together with its context. Its specificity is not known. V lost 0 bases and J 0 bases, leaving 13 bases between the germline ends. Germline CDR1 is LGHDT and CDR2 is YNNKEL (reference sequence). This CDR3 contains 17 residues. Each cDNA molecule carried a unique molecular identifier. One entry per CDR3 protein results from TCRdb running MiXCR on the 5' RACE reads. The profile shows more than 20,000 distinct CDR3 sequences, roughly 4.1% of them singletons. This entry comes from a study of early T cells in non-severe SARS-CoV-2 infection. For the study at large: The input, bulk RNA from unsorted whole blood, was sequenced, and chains were unpaired. The study, taken as a whole, reports: Reliance on VDJdb matching favored anti-spike CD8 responses; private and CD4 specificities were missed.

Sequenced input: whole blood. The chain combines TRBV3-1 with TRBJ2-3; D gene ambiguous. The source is an adult who was a healthcare worker with PCR-confirmed SARS-CoV-2 infection or an uninfected control (not recorded which). CDR3 nucleotide sequence: TGTGCCAGCAGCCAAGATGGAGTCATGACTAGCACAGATACGCAGTATTTT. It is translated as CASSQDGVMTSTDTQYF.